The T cell receptor (beta chain) described here comes from a study of shared clonotypes between healthy human individuals. This clone showed up just once. CD45RO-negative, CCR7-selected cells formed the naive CD8 fraction, which excluded terminally differentiated effector memory CD45RA+ cells. Germline CDR1 SNHLY, CDR2 FYNNEI. The CDR3 is 16 amino acids. Trimming removed 4 bases at V and 0 bases at J, with 15 bases between. Assay used: immunoSEQ multiplex PCR; TCRdb lists only in-frame clones, some missing. The table has roughly 1,800,000 clones, about 95% seen once. The sequenced material came from naive CD8+ T cells sorted from blood. The chain carries TRBV2 and TRBJ1-2; D gene uncertain. This clonotype was obtained from a man aged 18 to 29 in good health. The DNA of the CDR3 is TGTGCCAGCAGTGGGAAGAGCAGCGGGGCTAACTATGGCTACACCTTC. The encoded protein is CASSGKSSGANYGYTF.